What follows is one T cell receptor beta chain and its context. Patients had residual fresh-frozen tumor tissue and more than two years of survival data. The sample is drawn from a study of glioma-infiltrating T cells after dendritic cell vaccination. Turning to the study itself: Samples are from glioblastoma patients in Phase I and II dendritic cell vaccine trials.

TCRdb keeps only in-frame clones here, not all; method: immunoSEQ multiplex PCR. The repertoire has roughly 100,000 clones, about four fifths of them found once; the top ten carry 9.5% to 15%. V shed 1 base, J shed 2 bases, and the junction held 2 bases outside the gene matches. The CDR3 has 15 amino acids. Germline lookup yields CDR1 SEHNR and CDR2 FQNEAQ (reference sequence). This receptor was obtained from a human donor with glioblastoma. The sample here was blood, taken before dendritic cell vaccination. The chain is built from TRBV7-9 and TRBJ1-3; 7 bases line up with TRBD1. In nucleotides, the CDR3 is TGTGCCAGCAGCTTAGGAGGGACAGCTGGAAACACCATATATTTT. It codes for CASSLGGTAGNTIYF. Full variable domain (rest looked up from reference TRBV7-9 and TRBJ1-3): DTGVSQNPRHKITKRGQNVTFRCDPISEHNRLYWYRQTLGQGPEFLTYFQNEAQLEKSRLLSDRFSAERPKGSFSTLEIQRTEQGDSAMYLCASSLGGTAGNTIYFGEGSWLTVV.